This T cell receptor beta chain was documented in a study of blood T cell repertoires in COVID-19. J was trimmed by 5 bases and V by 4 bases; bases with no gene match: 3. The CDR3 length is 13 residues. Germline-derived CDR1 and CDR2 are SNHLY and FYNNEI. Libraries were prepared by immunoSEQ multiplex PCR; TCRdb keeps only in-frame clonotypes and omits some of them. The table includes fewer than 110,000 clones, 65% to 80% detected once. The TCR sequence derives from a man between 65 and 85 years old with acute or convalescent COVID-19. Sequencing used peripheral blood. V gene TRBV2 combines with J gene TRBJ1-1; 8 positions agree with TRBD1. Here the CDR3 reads CASSVTGGTEAFF. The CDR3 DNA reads TGTGCCAGCAGTGTCACAGGGGGGACTGAAGCTTTCTTT. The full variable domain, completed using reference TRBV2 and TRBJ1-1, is EPEVTQTPSHQVTQMGQEVILRCVPISNHLYFYWYRQILGQKVEFLVSFYNNEISEKSEIFDDQFSVERPDGSNFTLKIRSTKLEDSAMYFCASSVTGGTEAFFGQGTRLTVV.